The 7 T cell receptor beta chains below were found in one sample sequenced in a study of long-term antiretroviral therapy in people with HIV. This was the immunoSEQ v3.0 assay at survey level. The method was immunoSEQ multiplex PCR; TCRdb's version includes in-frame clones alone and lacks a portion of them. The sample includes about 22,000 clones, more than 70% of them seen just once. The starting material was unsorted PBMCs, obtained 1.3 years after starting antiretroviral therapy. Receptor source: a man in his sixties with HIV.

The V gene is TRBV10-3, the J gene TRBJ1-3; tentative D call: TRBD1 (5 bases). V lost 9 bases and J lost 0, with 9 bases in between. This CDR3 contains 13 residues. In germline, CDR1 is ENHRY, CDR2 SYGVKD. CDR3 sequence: CAIRQSSGNTIYF. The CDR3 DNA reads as TGTGCCATTCGACAGAGCTCTGGAAACACCATATATTTT.

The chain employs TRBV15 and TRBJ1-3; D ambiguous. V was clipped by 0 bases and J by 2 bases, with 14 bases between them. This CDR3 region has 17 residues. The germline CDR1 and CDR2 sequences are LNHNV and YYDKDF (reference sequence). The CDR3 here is CATSREVAATAGNTIYF. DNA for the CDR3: TGTGCCACCAGCAGAGAAGTTGCGGCCACAGCTGGAAACACCATATATTTT.

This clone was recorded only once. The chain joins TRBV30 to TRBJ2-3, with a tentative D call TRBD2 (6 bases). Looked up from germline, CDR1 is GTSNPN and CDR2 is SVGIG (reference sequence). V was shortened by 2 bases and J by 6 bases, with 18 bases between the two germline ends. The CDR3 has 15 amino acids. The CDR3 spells CAWSPGLAPSDTQYF. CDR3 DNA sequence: TGTGCCTGGAGTCCGGGACTCGCCCCGTCGGATACGCAGTATTTT.

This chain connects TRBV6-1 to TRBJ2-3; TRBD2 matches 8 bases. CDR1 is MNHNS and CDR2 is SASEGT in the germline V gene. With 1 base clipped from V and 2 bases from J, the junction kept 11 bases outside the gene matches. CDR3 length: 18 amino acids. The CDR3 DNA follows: TGTGCCAGCAGTGAAGAAAGCGGGAGACCAACCGCCACAGATACGCAGTATTTT. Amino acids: CASSEESGRPTATDTQYF.

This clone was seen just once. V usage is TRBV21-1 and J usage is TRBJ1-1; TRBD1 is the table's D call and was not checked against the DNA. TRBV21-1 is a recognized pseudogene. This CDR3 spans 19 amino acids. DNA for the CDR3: TGTGCCAGCAGCAAATCCATGGGGGAAATCGGGACACAGAACACTGAAGCTTTCTTT. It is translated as CASSKSMGEIGTQNTEAFF.

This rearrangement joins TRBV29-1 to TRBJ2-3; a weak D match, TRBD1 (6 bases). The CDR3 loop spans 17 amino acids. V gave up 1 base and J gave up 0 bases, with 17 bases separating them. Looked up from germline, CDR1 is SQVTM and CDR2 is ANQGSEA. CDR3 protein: CSVEVWNRATSTDTQYF. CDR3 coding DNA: TGCAGCGTTGAAGTTTGGAACAGGGCGACTAGCACAGATACGCAGTATTTT.

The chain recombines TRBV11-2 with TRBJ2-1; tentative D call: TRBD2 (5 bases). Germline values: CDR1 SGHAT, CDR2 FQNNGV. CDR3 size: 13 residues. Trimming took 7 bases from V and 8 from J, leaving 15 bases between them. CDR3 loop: CASTIGVWDEQFF. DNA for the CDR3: TGTGCCAGCACGATCGGGGTCTGGGATGAGCAGTTCTTC.